This TCR beta chain came from a study of cytomegalovirus exposure and HLA in healthy donors. The primer mix had 60 Vbeta and 13 Jbeta primers. Generated by immunoSEQ multiplex PCR, the TCRdb table keeps only in-frame clones and is missing some. Of about 160,000 clones detected, less than 90% appear once; the ten largest clones hold 1.9%. This clone was seen just once. The sequence was obtained from a man younger than 35 in good health and CMV-seronegative. The sample taken for sequencing was PBMCs.

CDR3 protein: CASSLLLAGGGDTQYF. In DNA, the CDR3 is TGTGCCAGCAGTTTACTCCTAGCGGGAGGGGGAGATACGCAGTATTTT. The chain carries TRBV27 and TRBJ2-3; 12 bases agree with TRBD2. Per the germline V gene, CDR1 is MNHEY and CDR2 is SMNVEV (reference sequence). The CDR3 contains 16 residues. V was pared by 2 bases and J by 5 bases, with 5 bases of the junction left unmatched.